One and the same sample provided the 32 T cell receptor beta chains below, sequenced in a study of blood T cell repertoires in COVID-19. The assay was immunoSEQ multiplex PCR, and TCRdb's table has in-frame clones only and misses some. The sample shows a few hundred thousand clones, approximately 90% of them seen only once. The sequenced sample was peripheral blood. The receptors shown here come from a man between 18 and 35 years old with active or convalescent COVID-19.

The gene calls are TRBV9 and TRBJ2-1, with 7 bases aligning to TRBD2. Germline V gene data show CDR1 as SGDLS and CDR2 as YYNGEE. This CDR3 comprises 16 residues. J was trimmed by 5 bases and V by 4 bases; bases with no gene match: 12. The CDR3 DNA follows: TGTGCCAGCAGCCGAGGGACTGGCGGGGGAAACAATGAGCAGTTCTTC. Translating it yields CASSRGTGGGNNEQFF.

This sequence joins TRBV7-9 and TRBJ2-7; 8 bases align to TRBD1. V lost 5 bases, J lost 9 bases, and 6 bases stayed unmatched. Germline CDR1 reads SEHNR; CDR2 reads FQNEAQ (reference sequence). The CDR3 sequence is 12 residues long. Here the CDR3 reads CASSMTGDRQYF. CDR3 DNA sequence: TGTGCCAGCAGCATGACAGGGGATAGGCAGTACTTC.

V is TRBV6-5 and J is TRBJ2-7, with D hard to call. The CDR3 runs 10 residues. Germline CDR1 reads MNHEY; CDR2 reads SVGAGI. Trimming shortened V by 7 bases and J by 3 bases, and 4 bases separated the two germline ends. CDR3 sequence: CASKLYEQYF. The CDR3 bases are TGTGCCAGCAAACTCTACGAGCAGTACTTC.

The chain recombines TRBV30 with TRBJ2-2; no definite D call. Between the trimmed V and J ends, which lost 0 bases and 4 bases, there was a span of 6 bases. In germline, CDR1 is GTSNPN, CDR2 SVGIG (reference sequence). The CDR3 spans 13 residues. Here the CDR3 reads CAWSVYGTGELFF. In nucleotides, the CDR3 is TGTGCCTGGAGTGTGTACGGCACCGGGGAGCTGTTTTTT.

This clone came up a few times. The chain carries TRBV9 and TRBJ1-4; D might be TRBD1 (5 bases). The CDR3 totals 15 residues. Trimming cost V 4 bases and J 5 bases, with 15 bases left between them. Germline V gene lookup returns CDR1 SGDLS and CDR2 YYNGEE. DNA of the CDR3: TGTGCCAGCAGCCCTCGAACGGGGGAGAATGAAAAACTGTTTTTT. Translating gives CASSPRTGENEKLFF.

This clone was observed a single time. The chain employs TRBV7-3 and TRBJ2-2; maybe TRBD2 (6 bases). Germline V gene sequence: CDR1 SGHTA, CDR2 FQGTGA. Trimming took off 2 bases at V and 5 bases at J, with 15 bases between the two ends. This CDR3 spans 16 amino acids. The CDR3 nucleotides are TGTGCCAGCAGCTTATATGGGGACTTAGTGACCGGGGAGCTGTTTTTT. This sequence encodes CASSLYGDLVTGELFF.

This clone was observed a handful of times. This chain joins TRBV7-3 and TRBJ2-2; TRBD1 is a possible D gene (5 bases). The CDR3 is 14 amino acids. V lost 2 bases and J 1 base, leaving 5 bases between the germline ends. Germline-derived CDR1 and CDR2 are SGHTA and FQGTGA. The CDR3 spells CASSLQGNTGELFF. The CDR3 DNA is TGTGCCAGCAGCTTACAGGGGAACACCGGGGAGCTGTTTTTT.

The chain employs TRBV6-5 and TRBJ1-2; 8 positions match TRBD1. V lost 6 bases, J lost 4 bases, and 4 bases stayed unmatched. Germline CDR1 is MNHEY and CDR2 is SVGAGI. There are 13 residues in the CDR3. The chain's CDR3 is CASSKDRAYGYTF. Written as DNA, the CDR3 is TGTGCCAGCAGCAAGGACAGGGCCTATGGCTACACCTTC.

The V gene is TRBV3-1 (or the pseudogene TRBV3-2), the J gene TRBJ2-5, with 12 bases fitting TRBD2. The CDR3 has 18 residues. Trimming took 5 bases from V and 5 from J; bases not matched to a gene: 15. Germline CDR1 reads LGHDT; CDR2 reads YNNKEL (reference sequence). CDR3 bases: TGTGCCAGCAGCTCAGAAATCGGCCTAGCGGGAGGGCGTGAGACCCAGTACTTC. This codes for CASSSEIGLAGGRETQYF.

The chain couples TRBV6-5 to TRBJ2-7, with TRBD2 matching over 12 bases. There are 15 residues in the CDR3. V trimming: 6 bases; J trimming: 6 bases; junction bases outside the gene matches: 9. Germline V gene data show CDR1 as MNHEY and CDR2 as SVGAGI. In DNA form, the CDR3 reads TGTGCCAGCAGCAAGTTTGGGACTAGCGGGTCCGAGCAGTACTTC. This encodes CASSKFGTSGSEQYF.

This chain connects TRBV2 to TRBJ2-2; 10 bases are shared with TRBD2. This CDR3 has 15 amino acids. Per germline, CDR1 SNHLY and CDR2 FYNNEI. V was clipped by 6 bases and J by 7 bases; unmatched bases: 8. The CDR3 loop is CASRKRGGLVGELFF. The CDR3 bases are TGTGCCAGCAGAAAGCGGGGGGGCCTGGTCGGGGAGCTGTTTTTT.

The chain joins TRBV7-2 to TRBJ2-6; 7 bases match TRBD2. This CDR3 is 17 amino acids long. Losses at the gene ends were 5 bases for V and 0 bases for J; bases not matched to a gene: 7. The germline V gene encodes CDR1 SGHTA and CDR2 FQGNSA. The CDR3: CASSPQGGSSGANVLTF. CDR3 DNA: TGTGCCAGCAGCCCTCAGGGCGGGAGCTCTGGGGCCAACGTCCTGACTTTC. The full variable domain, rest sourced from reference TRBV7-2 and TRBJ2-6, is GAGVSQSPSNKVTEKGKDVELRCDPISGHTALYWYRQSLGQGLEFLIYFQGNSAPDKSGLPSDRFSAERTGGSVSTLTIQRTQQEDSAVYLCASSPQGGSSGANVLTFGAGSRLTVL.

This chain uses TRBV7-3 with TRBJ2-5, with D perhaps TRBD1 (6 bases). The CDR3 runs to 12 residues. V lost 4 bases, J lost 7 bases, and 10 bases lay in between. The germline CDR1 and CDR2 sequences are SGHTA and FQGTGA. Here the CDR3 reads CASSSRGGTQYF. The CDR3 DNA is TGTGCCAGCAGCTCACGAGGGGGGACCCAGTACTTC.

The rearrangement joins TRBV6-5 to TRBJ2-7; 9 bases align to TRBD1. Per the germline V gene, CDR1 is MNHEY and CDR2 is SVGAGI. V gave up 4 bases and J gave up 0 bases; unmatched junction bases: 7. This CDR3 region has 16 residues. This CDR3 reads CASSFHGQGSSYEQYF. The CDR3, as DNA: TGTGCCAGCAGTTTCCATGGACAGGGGTCCTCCTACGAGCAGTACTTC.

This sequence joins TRBV2 and TRBJ2-5, with 7 nucleotides matching TRBD1. The CDR3 is 13 amino acids. The germline CDR1 and CDR2 sequences are SNHLY and FYNNEI. Trimming took 8 bases from V and 4 from J; bases not matched to a gene: 7. The CDR3 nucleotides read TGTGCCAGCGGTTGGGACAGTGGAGAGACCCAGTACTTC. Translation gives CASGWDSGETQYF.

The chain uses TRBV7-2 and TRBJ2-7, with TRBD2 identical over 8 bases. CDR3 length: 14 residues. Germline-derived CDR1 and CDR2 are SGHTA and FQGNSA. The J segment lost 4 bases and the V segment lost 5 bases, leaving 7 bases of the junction unmatched. In DNA, the CDR3 is TGTGCCAGCAGCGCTGGCGGGAGGATATACGAGCAGTACTTC. This sequence encodes CASSAGGRIYEQYF.

This rearrangement joins TRBV6-1 to TRBJ1-2; D might be TRBD1 (6 bases). CDR3 length: 16 amino acids. Germline assignment: CDR1 MNHNS and CDR2 SASEGT. The V end was cut by 0 bases, the J end by 5 bases, with 16 bases between. The CDR3 sequence is CASSEASPVDRYGYTF. In DNA, the CDR3 is TGTGCCAGCAGTGAAGCGTCACCCGTGGACAGATATGGCTACACCTTC.

The rearrangement links TRBV19 to TRBJ1-1; D is possibly TRBD1 (6 bases). The CDR3 has 13 amino acids. Germline values: CDR1 LNHDA, CDR2 SQIVND (reference sequence). Trimming shortened V by 5 bases and J by 8 bases, and 15 bases separated the two germline ends. The CDR3 reads CASSPNAGGEAFF. The CDR3 DNA sequence: TGTGCCAGTAGTCCAAACGCGGGGGGCGAAGCTTTCTTT.

This rearrangement joins TRBV6-5 to TRBJ2-5; 7 positions agree with TRBD1. CDR1 and CDR2 (germline): MNHEY, SVGAGI. Germline trimming cut 5 bases from V and 2 bases from J; bases unmatched to any gene: 2. The CDR3 loop spans 13 amino acids. The CDR3 nucleotides read TGTGCCAGCAGTCGGACAGGTCAAGAGACCCAGTACTTC. Protein product: CASSRTGQETQYF.

This clone was counted once. The chain couples TRBV6-1 to TRBJ2-2; D ambiguous. The CDR3 consists of 15 residues. Trimming shortened V by 1 base and J by 4 bases, and 10 bases separated the two germline ends. Germline V lookup: CDR1 MNHNS, CDR2 SASEGT. The CDR3 DNA follows: TGTGCCAGCAGTGAAGGACAAGTACTCACCGGGGAGCTGTTTTTT. As protein: CASSEGQVLTGELFF.

The chain is built from TRBV27 and TRBJ2-7; possible D gene TRBD1, 5 bases. This CDR3 is 14 amino acids long. Germline V gene lookup returns CDR1 MNHEY and CDR2 SMNVEV (reference sequence). The ends were cut back, 5 bases at V and 2 bases at J, with 13 bases in the middle. The DNA for the CDR3 is TGTGCCAGCAGTATGAGGACAAACGCCTACGAGCAGTACTTC. This codes for CASSMRTNAYEQYF.

V is TRBV11-2 and J is TRBJ2-7; tentatively, D is TRBD1 (5 bases). The CDR3 consists of 14 residues. V was trimmed by 5 bases and J by 3 bases, leaving 14 bases between them. Germline loops: CDR1 SGHAT, CDR2 FQNNGV. The CDR3 bases are TGTGCCAGCAGCCCGCAGGGTGCCATCTACGAGCAGTACTTC. It codes for CASSPQGAIYEQYF.

The chain employs TRBV19 and TRBJ2-3; 12 bases map to TRBD1. Germline loops: CDR1 LNHDA, CDR2 SQIVND (reference sequence). The CDR3 is 17 residues long. V was clipped by 6 bases and J by 10 bases; unmatched bases: 17. The CDR3: CASRTPGQGAGRSPQYF. CDR3 bases: TGTGCCAGTAGAACCCCGGGACAGGGGGCGGGAAGAAGCCCGCAGTATTTT.

This chain connects TRBV3-1 (or the pseudogene TRBV3-2) to TRBJ2-7, with 7 bases lining up with TRBD1. J was trimmed by 2 bases and V by 4 bases; bases with no gene match: 8. This CDR3 is 15 amino acids long. CDR1 and CDR2 from the germline V gene are LGHDT and YNNKEL (reference sequence). The CDR3 is CASSRPDRDPYEQYF. As DNA, the CDR3 is TGTGCCAGCAGCCGACCAGACAGGGACCCCTACGAGCAGTACTTC.

The CDR3 bases are TGTGCTAGTGGTTCCCTCCAGGGGGCGAATGAAAAACTGTTTTTT. Its translation is CASGSLQGANEKLFF. The gene calls are TRBV12-5 and TRBJ1-4; 8 positions agree with TRBD1. Per the germline V gene, CDR1 is LGHNT and CDR2 is FRNRAP. CDR3 length equals 15 residues. Losses at the gene ends were 4 bases for V and 5 bases for J; bases not matched to a gene: 6.

The chain links TRBV7-2 to TRBJ2-1; D uncertain. The CDR3 loop spans 13 amino acids. The V gene lost 3 bases and the J gene lost 11 bases, with 14 bases spanning the gap. The germline V gene encodes CDR1 SGHTA and CDR2 FQGNSA. DNA of the CDR3: TGTGCCAGCAGCTTTGACCCGCAGGTACAGCAGTTCTTC. This encodes CASSFDPQVQQFF.

The CDR3 spells CASTGGGVSETQYF. CDR3 DNA: TGTGCCAGCACTGGCGGGGGGGTATCAGAGACCCAGTACTTC. This sequence joins TRBV28 and TRBJ2-5; 9 bases agree with TRBD2. The CDR3 covers 14 residues. Germline V gene data show CDR1 as MDHEN and CDR2 as SYDVKM. The V gene end was trimmed by 7 bases and the J gene end by 4 bases; junction bases not matched to a gene: 7.

Only a few counts were recorded for this clone. This chain links TRBV29-1 with TRBJ2-7; D call uncertain. The V and J ends lost 2 bases and 10 bases respectively, with 18 bases between them. Per the germline V gene, CDR1 is SQVTM and CDR2 is ANQGSEA. This CDR3 is built from 13 residues. CDR3: CSVEPDIGNDQYF. In DNA, the CDR3 is TGCAGCGTTGAACCCGACATAGGAAATGATCAGTACTTC.

The chain employs TRBV11-2 and TRBJ2-2; perhaps TRBD2 as D (6 bases). V gave up 0 bases and J gave up 6 bases, with 11 bases separating them. CDR3 size: 15 residues. Germline V lookup: CDR1 SGHAT, CDR2 FQNNGV. The CDR3 sequence is CASSLDSGFAGELFF. CDR3 DNA sequence: TGTGCCAGCAGCTTAGATAGCGGATTCGCCGGGGAGCTGTTTTTT.

This clone has at least ten counts. The chain carries TRBV10-3 and TRBJ2-1; TRBD2 matches at 11 bases. This CDR3 comprises 14 residues. Germline trimming cut 5 bases from V and 10 bases from J; bases unmatched to any gene: 7. Germline V gene lookup returns CDR1 ENHRY and CDR2 SYGVKD. CDR3 in DNA: TGTGCCATCAGTCTTAGCGGGGGGGGAGAGGAGCAGTTCTTC. Translated, it gives CAISLSGGGEEQFF.

V is TRBV7-9 and J is TRBJ2-7, with D maybe TRBD2 (5 bases). Germline loops: CDR1 SEHNR, CDR2 FQNEAQ (reference sequence). The CDR3 has 16 amino acids. V was shortened by 5 bases and J by 0 bases, with 17 bases between the two germline ends. The CDR3 region has the DNA TGTGCCAGCAGCCTTTCCTTCGGGATTAGCTCCTACGAGCAGTACTTC. Its translation: CASSLSFGISSYEQYF.

CDR3 region: CASSLAAGLLSPLHF. The CDR3 nucleotides are TGTGCCAGCAGCTTAGCGGCAGGTTTATTGTCACCCCTCCACTTT. The V and J genes are TRBV7-6 and TRBJ1-6; D is ambiguous. Per germline, CDR1 SGHVS and CDR2 FNYEAQ. Deletions cut 0 bases from V and 10 bases from J, with 13 bases between. The CDR3 spans 15 residues.